These T cell receptor beta chains were read from a single sample in a study of tumor-infiltrating lymphocytes in primary liver carcinoma. Using its own MiXCR run on the multiplex PCR reads, TCRdb lists one record per CDR3 protein. In the table there are around 70,000 distinct CDR3 sequences, over 60% of which are singletons. The sample was liver tumor tissue from sampling region 4. These receptor sequences come from a man between 35 and 55 years old with primary liver carcinoma and hepatitis B virus infection. CDR3s include the opening cysteine and the closing phenylalanine or tryptophan. The order of the fields is J gene, clone size, V gene, D gene, CDR3 DNA, CDR3 protein. The D gene is left open where the match is weak. Clone size, where shown, is once, few, many, or a class for clones that have expanded.

TRBJ2-2 | NA | TRBV24-1 | NA | TGTGCCACCAGTGAACTCAGGGACACCGGGGAGCTGTTTTTT | CATSELRDTGELFF
TRBJ2-5 | many | TRBV10-1 | NA | TGCGCCAGCAGTCGCCAAGGACGAGAGACCCAGTACTTC | CASSRQGRETQYF
TRBJ2-7 | NA | TRBV11-2 | NA | TGTGCCAACAGCCTATTTGTGGGAATATCCTACGAGCAGTATTTC | CANSLFVGISYEQYF
TRBJ2-1 | once | TRBV24-1 | NA | TGTGCCACCAGTGATCGGACAGAAGGGGCCATGGGTGAGCAGTTCTTC | CATSDRTEGAMGEQFF
TRBJ1-6 | once | TRBV4-1 | NA | TGCGCCAGCAGCCAAATTCAGGGGCCGAATTCACCCCTCCACTTT | CASSQIQGPNSPLHF
TRBJ1-2 | NA | TRBV5-5 | NA | TGTGCCAGCAGCTTGGAAGGCACGAACTATGGTTGCACCTTC | CASSLEGTNYGCTF
TRBJ2-3 | NA | TRBV24-1 | NA | TGTGCCACCAGTGATCGATTCTCCGGGGATACGTCAGATACGCAGTATTTT | CATSDRFSGDTSDTQYF
TRBJ2-1 | many | TRBV21-1 | NA | TGTGCCAGCAGCAAAGGAGGAGCCCGGGACCGTCACTACAATGAGCAGTTCTTC | CASSKGGARDRHYNEQFF
TRBJ2-7 | NA | TRBV6-2/TRBV6-3 | NA | TGTGCCAGGAGCTACAATCCGTATGAGCAGTACTTC | CARSYNPYEQYF
TRBJ1-5 | NA | TRBV4-1 | NA | TGCGCAAGCAGCCGAGGAGGGGACGGCCAGCCCCAGTATTTC | CASSRGGDGQPQYF
TRBJ2-1 | NA | TRBV13 | TRBD1 | TGTGTCAGCAGCTTTACAGGGGTCCCCTACAATGAGCAGTTCTTC | CVSSFTGVPYNEQFF
TRBJ1-4 | many | TRBV6-5 | TRBD1 | TGTGCCAGCAGGTCCTCAGGGGGCGATGAAAAACTGTTTTTT | CASRSSGGDEKLFF
TRBJ2-5 | medium-sized | TRBV11-2 | NA | TGTGCCAGCAGCTTAGAGGTTCTTCAAGAGACCCAGTACTTC | CASSLEVLQETQYF
TRBJ2-5 | NA | TRBV7-2 | NA | TGTGCCAGCAGCTTGGTTAGCGAAGAGACCCAGTACTTC | CASSLVSEETQYF
TRBJ2-3 | many | TRBV7-9 | NA | TGTGCCAGTGAGGGGAGCACAGATACGCAGTATTTT | CASEGSTDTQYF
TRBJ2-2 | NA | TRBV18 | NA | TGTGCCAGCTCACCCGGGACGCACACCGGGGAGCTGTTTTTT | CASSPGTHTGELFF
TRBJ2-5 | many | TRBV5-6 | TRBD1 | TGTGCCAGCAGCTACGGGACAGGGGAAGCGGAGACCCAGTACTTC | CASSYGTGEAETQYF
TRBJ2-5 | NA | TRBV11-2 | NA | TGTGCCAGCAGGTCCCGGGACCCGGCCCACCGAGAGACTCAGTACTTC | CASRSRDPAHRETQYF
TRBJ2-5 | many | TRBV7-8 | TRBD2 | TGTGCCAGCAGCTTAGTAAGGGCGGCTAGCGGGGAGACCCAGTACTTC | CASSLVRAASGETQYF
TRBJ2-2 | NA | TRBV11-1 | NA | TGTGCCAACAGTTTACTCCCTGGATGCGACACCGGGGAGCTGTTTTTT | CANSLLPGCDTGELFF
TRBJ1-1 | many | TRBV28 | TRBD1 | TGTGCCAGCAGGTCACAGGGGAGGGCTTTCTTT | CASRSQGRAFF
TRBJ1-1 | NA | TRBV6-5 | NA | TGTGCCAGTAGTGAAGTTTTTGTCAAACACAACACTGAAGCTTTCTTT | CASSEVFVKHNTEAFF
TRBJ1-5 | NA | TRBV28 | NA | TGTGCCAGCAGTTTATACCCCCGGTCGGGGAATCAGTCCCAGCATTTT | CASSLYPRSGNQSQHF
TRBJ2-3 | NA | TRBV20-1 | NA | TGCAGTGCTAGAGATTGGGCAAGAGAGATGACAGAAACGCAGTATTTT | CSARDWAREMTETQYF
TRBJ2-3 | NA | TRBV24-1 | NA | TGTGCCGCCAGTGACCCGACAGGAAACACAGATACGCAGTATTTT | CAASDPTGNTDTQYF
TRBJ2-5 | NA | TRBV4-1 | TRBD2 | TGCACCAGCAGCCAAGGACTAGCGGTCCAAGAAACCCAGTACTTC | CTSSQGLAVQETQYF
TRBJ1-4 | NA | TRBV25-1 | NA | TGTGCCAGCAGGGGGCGACAGGAGGTTAATGAAAAACTGTTTTTT | CASRGRQEVNEKLFF
TRBJ2-2 | NA | TRBV6-6 | NA | TGTGCCAGCAGCAGAGAGGGCGGGGGCACCTGGGAGCTGTTTTTT | CASSREGGGTWELFF
TRBJ2-7 | NA | TRBV10-3 | TRBD1 | TGCGCCATCAGCCATGGACAGGGAGACTACGCGCAGTACTTC | CAISHGQGDYAQYF
TRBJ1-5 | NA | TRBV6-6 | NA | TGTGCCAGAAGTCTCCGCAATCAGCCCCAGCATTTT | CARSLRNQPQHF
TRBJ2-2 | NA | TRBV4-2 | TRBD1 | TGTGCCAGCAGCCAACAAGGGACAGGGGGTTCGAACGCCGGGGAGCTGTTTTTT | CASSQQGTGGSNAGELFF
TRBJ2-7 | NA | TRBV12-3/TRBV12-4 | NA | TGCTCCAGCAGTTCGGGACGGGGTTACGAGCAGTACTTC | CSSSSGRGYEQYF
TRBJ2-7 | NA | TRBV6-6 | TRBD1 | TGTGCCGTCGTGGGACAGCAGCATTTCTACGAGCAGTACTTT | CAVVGQQHFYEQYF
TRBJ2-1 | NA | TRBV6-1 | NA | TGTGCCAGCATTCTGACAGGTCACTCCTACGAGCAGTTCTTC | CASILTGHSYEQFF
TRBJ2-1 | NA | TRBV12-3/TRBV12-4 | NA | TGTGCCAGCAACACGGAGAAGGGTAATGAGCAGTTCTTC | CASNTEKGNEQFF
TRBJ2-3 | NA | TRBV7-9 | TRBD2 | TGTGCCAGCAGCTTACGGACTAGTAGAACAGATACGCAATATTTT | CASSLRTSRTDTQYF
TRBJ2-5 | NA | TRBV10-2 | NA | TGCGTCAGCAATGAGACGACACCAGCAGCCAAAGAGACCCAGTACTTC | CVSNETTPAAKETQYF
TRBJ1-4 | NA | TRBV6-1 | NA | TGTGTCAGCGCGACCCTCGACGGCCCTAATGAAAGACTGTTTTTT | CVSATLDGPNERLFF
TRBJ2-7 | many | TRBV10-3 | TRBD2 | TGTGCCATCAGGGAAGGGACTAGCGGAACCTACGAGCAGTACTTC | CAIREGTSGTYEQYF
TRBJ2-5 | many | TRBV28 | NA | TGTGCCAGCAGTTCCTACAGGGAACCCTATGCGCAAGAGACCCAGTACTTC | CASSSYREPYAQETQYF
TRBJ1-6 | NA | TRBV12-3/TRBV12-4 | TRBD1 | TGTACCAGGAGTCCCACGACAGGGCGTAATCCACCCCTCCACTTT | CTRSPTTGRNPPLHF
TRBJ2-2 | NA | TRBV11-2 | NA | TGTGCAAGCAGCTTAGTCGGGCGGGGCACCGGGGATCTGTTTTTT | CASSLVGRGTGDLFF
TRBJ2-7 | NA | TRBV4-2 | NA | TGTGTCAGCAGCCAAGCCTCTAGCGTGAGCTCCTACGAGCAGTACTTC | CVSSQASSVSSYEQYF
TRBJ2-1 | few | TRBV2 | TRBD2 | TGTGCCAGCAGTGAACCCCGGAGACTAGCGGGAGTTAATGAGCAGTTCTTC | CASSEPRRLAGVNEQFF
TRBJ2-3 | NA | TRBV11-2 | TRBD2 | TGTGCCGGAGGGGCACGGGAGGCCGCAGATATACAGTATTTT | CAGGAREAADIQYF
TRBJ1-1 | once | TRBV6-1 | NA | TGTGCCAGCAGCCTCGCCCATCCTGAAACTTTCTTT | CASSLAHPETFF
TRBJ2-7 | NA | TRBV4-2 | NA | NA | CATTKLAGVYKCYEQYF
TRBJ2-1 | many | TRBV9 | NA | TGTGCCAGCAGCGTAGTGGGCTCCATCGACAATGAGCAGTTCTTC | CASSVVGSIDNEQFF
TRBJ1-1 | NA | TRBV6-6 | NA | TGTGCCAGCAACCTCGGACAGTACACTGAAGCTTCCTTT | CASNLGQYTEASF
TRBJ1-2 | NA | TRBV6-6 | NA | TGTGCCAGCCTAACAGCATCTAACTATGACTACACCTTC | CASLTASNYDYTF
TRBJ2-7 | many | TRBV6-5 | TRBD2 | TGTGCCAGCAGTCGGGAGGCGAGGAGCTCCTACGAGCAGTACTTC | CASSREARSSYEQYF
TRBJ2-1 | NA | TRBV9 | TRBD2 | TGTGCCAGCAGCCTACATGGACTAGTGGCTTACAATGAGCAGTTCTTC | CASSLHGLVAYNEQFF
TRBJ2-1 | NA | TRBV11-2 | NA | TGTGCAAGTAGCTCCAGTAGCTTGAGTGAGCAGTTCTTC | CASSSSSLSEQFF